The present TCR beta chain was sequenced within a study of T cells in Graves' hyperthyroidism and ophthalmopathy. The investigators amplified TCR beta CDR3 regions from RNA transcripts. HTBI primers were employed in a first-round RT-PCR of the TCR CDR3. TCRdb recomputed calls from the multiplex PCR reads with MiXCR, one row per CDR3 protein. The data contain hundreds of thousands of distinct CDR3 sequences, roughly 46% of them singletons. In germline, CDR1 is MNHEY, CDR2 SVGAGI. This CDR3 comprises 13 residues. The germline V and J ends were trimmed by 7 bases and 6 bases, with 13 bases remaining between them. As for this clonotype: The antigen is undetermined.

Broader study findings: Appearing also in blood were most of the thyroid clonotypes expanded above 0.001.

This sequence joins TRBV6-5 and TRBJ1-5; perhaps TRBD1 as D (5 bases). The sequenced sample was peripheral blood or thyroid tissue (not recorded which). This TCR derives from an adult man with Graves' disease, either hyperthyroidism or ophthalmopathy (not recorded which). CDR3 DNA: TGTGCCAGCACCCCCGGGGGGTTTCAGCCCCAGCATTTT. Amino acids: CASTPGGFQPQHF.